This T cell receptor (beta chain) derives from a study of control samples from healthy donors and cancer patients. The CDR3 length is 19 residues. J was trimmed by 0 bases and V by 4 bases; bases with no gene match: 12. Germline V gene data show CDR1 as MDHEN and CDR2 as SYDVKM. Libraries were prepared by immunoSEQ multiplex PCR; TCRdb keeps only in-frame clonotypes and omits some of them. The table has 98,000 or so clones, approximately 80% seen once; the top ten hold around 6.6%. Sequencing was done on a sample of blood. V usage is TRBV28 and J usage is TRBJ2-3; 11 positions agree with TRBD1. The receptor comes from a man aged 18 to 30 in good health. The CDR3 here is CASSSRTGGPEKSTDTQYF. The DNA of the CDR3 is TGTGCCAGCAGTTCCAGGACAGGGGGCCCCGAAAAAAGCACAGATACGCAGTATTTT.